This T cell receptor (beta chain) was sequenced for a study of blood T cell repertoires in COVID-19. As for the study in general: Samples representing acute and convalescent COVID-19 were sourced from the United States, Italy and Spain.

In the original workflow: For nucleated cells, counts were estimated from reference gene primer amplification. Sequencing was performed with immunoSEQ multiplex PCR; in TCRdb, only in-frame clones are kept and a portion is missing. V, J and clone size are taken as reported in that table, and D and trimming were inferred from the DNA itself. Found here are fewer than 250,000 clones, just under 85% of them singletons; the top ten hold more than 4%. The CDR3 length is 14 residues. Per germline, CDR1 LGHNT and CDR2 FRNRAP. Trimming shortened V by 1 base and J by 0 bases, and 4 bases separated the two germline ends.

V and J are TRBV12-5 and TRBJ1-3; no reliable D call. The specimen was peripheral blood. The TCR sequence derives from a man aged 50 or older with acute or convalescent COVID-19. The CDR3, as DNA: TGTGCTAGTGGTTTGGCCGTCTCTGGAAACACCATATATTTT. Protein product: CASGLAVSGNTIYF.